The clone carrying this T cell receptor beta chain was observed a single time. Germline V gene sequence: CDR1 SEHNR, CDR2 FQNEAQ (reference sequence). CDR3 length equals 15 residues. Trimming at V came to 1 base and at J to 1 base, leaving 1 base not matched to a gene. Clones were sequenced by immunoSEQ multiplex PCR, and TCRdb holds only the in-frame ones, with some missing. In the table there are approximately 70,000 clones, approximately 87% of which are singletons. This sample was included in a study of control samples from healthy donors and cancer patients. This chain uses TRBV7-9 with TRBJ2-3, with TRBD2 identical over 8 bases. Material for sequencing was blood. The source of this sequence is a man aged 50-60 years in good health. CDR3 amino acids: CASSLETSGTDTQYF. CDR3 sequence (DNA): TGTGCCAGCAGCTTAGAGACTAGCGGCACAGATACGCAGTATTTT. Full variable domain (missing parts from reference TRBV7-9 and TRBJ2-3): DTGVSQNPRHKITKRGQNVTFRCDPISEHNRLYWYRQTLGQGPEFLTYFQNEAQLEKSRLLSDRFSAERPKGSFSTLEIQRTEQGDSAMYLCASSLETSGTDTQYFGPGTRLTVL.